One and the same sample provided the 4 T cell receptor beta chains below, sequenced in a study of blood T cell repertoires in COVID-19. Assay: immunoSEQ multiplex PCR; the TCRdb copy retains only in-frame clones and omits some. The sample carries 270,000 or so clones, roughly 89% recorded once. What was sequenced was peripheral blood. All receptors derive from a woman aged 40-49 years who had recovered from COVID-19.

This rearrangement joins TRBV13 to TRBJ2-1, with D possibly TRBD1 on 6 matching bases. Trimming took off 4 bases at V and 8 bases at J, with 12 bases between the two ends. CDR1 is PRHDT, CDR2 FYEKMQ, per germline (reference sequence). The CDR3 is made up of 13 amino acids. The CDR3 reads CASSSTGSHEQFF. The CDR3 bases are TGTGCCAGCAGCTCCACAGGGTCGCATGAGCAGTTCTTC.

The chain employs TRBV4-3 and TRBJ1-2; D unresolved. Trimming pared 0 bases from V and 4 bases from J, leaving 9 bases between. There are 14 residues in the CDR3. Germline V lookup: CDR1 LGHNA, CDR2 YSLEER. The CDR3 nucleotides read TGCGCCAGCAGCCAAGAGCTATCCGCCTATGGCTACACCTTC. This codes for CASSQELSAYGYTF.

The V gene is TRBV19, the J gene TRBJ1-5; 10 positions agree with TRBD1. CDR3 length: 14 residues. J was trimmed by 1 base and V by 8 bases; bases with no gene match: 2. CDR1 and CDR2 (germline): LNHDA, SQIVND (reference sequence). Here the CDR3 reads CASGDRGSNQPQHF. CDR3 nucleotides: TGTGCCAGTGGGGACAGGGGAAGCAATCAGCCCCAGCATTTT.

The genes are TRBV6-5 and TRBJ2-6, with D perhaps matching TRBD2 (6 bases). CDR1 MNHEY and CDR2 SVGAGI come from the germline V gene. The V gene lost 2 bases and the J gene lost 1 base, with 9 bases spanning the gap. This CDR3 has 16 amino acids. CDR3 residues: CASSYNGGSGANVLTF. The CDR3 DNA follows: TGTGCCAGCAGTTACAACGGAGGGTCTGGGGCCAACGTCCTGACTTTC.